The present TCR beta chain was sequenced within a study of T-cell memory formation after mild COVID-19. Study overall: Clustering of TCRs was largely donor specific. Findings and caveats of the study: Within pre-infection memory, some responding clones were found, suggesting cross-reactive memory joined. Contracting CD4+ clones sat mainly in CM and EM; CD8+ in EMRA.

Looked up from germline, CDR1 is DFQATT and CDR2 is SNEGSKA (reference sequence). This CDR3 has 16 residues. V lost 1 base, J lost 5 bases, and 21 bases lay in between. TCRdb re-called the 5' RACE reads with MiXCR, one entry per CDR3 protein. The profile shows under 250,000 distinct CDR3 sequences, approximately 15% of them singletons. This clonotype was seen a handful of times. Antigen: not known. This clonotype was sampled from an adult woman who had mild COVID-19 (a few samples of this study predate the infection). Cell type and time point are not known. The rearrangement links TRBV20-1 to TRBJ2-7, with D perhaps TRBD2 (6 bases). Material for sequencing was PBMCs or a T cell subset sorted from them (not recorded which). The CDR3 DNA sequence: TGCAGTGCTAGAGCCTCCGGGACTCCCCTCGGGGACGAGCAGTACTTC. It specifies CSARASGTPLGDEQYF.